This T cell receptor (beta chain) stems from a study of cytomegalovirus exposure and HLA in healthy donors. PCR was performed using 60 Vbeta and 13 Jbeta primers. The data were produced by immunoSEQ multiplex PCR, yet TCRdb's version contains in-frame clones alone and is incomplete. The table shows under 150,000 clones, with 79% occurring only once. Between the trimmed V and J ends, which lost 3 bases and 0 bases, there was a span of 8 bases. The length of the CDR3 is 15 residues. Germline V lookup: CDR1 SGHAT, CDR2 FQNNGV. The source is a man between 18 and 29 years old in good health and CMV-seronegative. The chain uses TRBV11-2 and TRBJ1-4; maybe TRBD1 (6 bases). The source material was PBMCs. The CDR3 bases are TGTGCCAGCAGCTTTAACAGGGCAACTAATGAAAAACTGTTTTTT. Translated: CASSFNRATNEKLFF.